This is a list of T cell receptor beta chains from one sample in a study of cytomegalovirus exposure and HLA in healthy donors. Measured with immunoSEQ multiplex PCR; TCRdb has only the in-frame clones, and not every one. The sample has under 200,000 clones, about 81% seen once. Sequencing input: PBMCs. Source of these receptors: a woman under 30 in good health and CMV-seronegative. The CDR3 runs from the conserved cysteine through the conserved F or W. The D gene is left open where the match is weak. Size is omitted from some rows. Given values are once, few, many or a class for expanded clones.

. | . | TRBJ1-1 | TRBV7-9 | CASTTGGAEAFF | TGTGCCAGCACCACGGGGGGCGCTGAAGCTTTCTTT
. | TRBD1 | TRBJ2-7 | TRBV19 | CANSSGQGDYEQYF | TGTGCCAATAGTTCGGGACAGGGGGACTACGAGCAGTACTTC
once | TRBD1 | TRBJ1-1 | TRBV11-2 | CASRTGTGLNLAEAFF | TGTGCCAGCAGAACCGGGACAGGGCTTAATCTAGCTGAAGCTTTCTTT
. | TRBD2 | TRBJ2-7 | TRBV10-2 | CASSEWAGEPYEQYF | TGCGCCAGCAGTGAGTGGGCGGGAGAGCCCTACGAGCAGTACTTC
. | . | TRBJ1-5 | TRBV30 | CAWSVQADQPQHF | TGTGCCTGGAGTGTGCAGGCTGATCAGCCCCAGCATTTT
. | TRBD1 | TRBJ1-1 | TRBV19 | CASRERDRMNTEAFF | TGTGCCAGTAGGGAAAGGGACAGAATGAACACTGAAGCTTTCTTT
few | TRBD2 | TRBJ2-1 | TRBV6-4 | CASSGLAGGGEQFF | TGTGCCAGCAGTGGACTAGCGGGGGGAGGTGAGCAGTTCTTC
. | TRBD2 | TRBJ2-1 | TRBV5-4 | CASSLGLGDNEQFF | TGTGCCAGCAGCTTAGGACTAGGGGACAATGAGCAGTTCTTC
few | . | TRBJ2-5 | TRBV6-1 | CASRPGQLETQYF | TGTGCCAGCAGACCCGGACAGTTGGAGACCCAGTACTTC
. | TRBD1 | TRBJ2-1 | TRBV28 | CASTGTGTYNEQFF | TGTGCCAGCACGGGGACAGGGACTTACAATGAGCAGTTCTTC
. | TRBD1 | TRBJ1-1 | TRBV5-4 | CASSTYRDSREAFF | TGTGCCAGCAGCACCTACCGGGACAGCAGAGAAGCTTTCTTT